This TCR beta chain derives from a study of T cell repertoires in cytomegalovirus infection. At the level of the study: CMV infection and matching HLA type were both indicated by public TCR beta signatures.

Notes on this clonotype: Its target is unknown.

One entry per CDR3 protein, called by TCRdb with MiXCR from the reads. Of roughly 990,000 distinct CDR3 sequences detected, under 40% appear once; the ten largest clones hold under 15%. The source is a human donor in good health (CMV status not recorded). Some clones in this sample may be carry-over from other donors' samples. The sequencing here drew on cultured CD8+ T cells from PBMCs, taken from culture after CMV antigen stimulation.

The CDR3 spells CASSQQGFDTDTQYF. Here the CDR3 DNA reads TGTGCCAGCAGTCAACAGGGGTTCGACACAGATACGCAGTATTTT. This chain connects TRBV6-2 or TRBV6-3 to TRBJ2-3; TRBD1 aligns across 7 bases. The CDR3 loop spans 15 amino acids. J was trimmed by 2 bases and V by 5 bases; bases with no gene match: 7. Germline V CDR1 and CDR2: MNHEY, SVGEGT.